This T cell receptor beta chain was observed in a study of shared clonotypes between healthy human individuals. Across the study: Donor composition was two women and a few men, aged 18 to 49.

Libraries were prepared by immunoSEQ multiplex PCR; TCRdb keeps only in-frame clonotypes and omits some of them. Of 1.4 million to 1.5 million clones listed, 96% are singletons. V was shortened by 5 bases and J by 3 bases, with 19 bases between the two germline ends. CDR1 and CDR2 (germline): MNHEY, SMNVEV (reference sequence). The CDR3 is made up of 16 amino acids. The receptor's source is a man aged 30 to 39 in good health. The chain couples TRBV27 to TRBJ2-5; D call uncertain. The sample was naive CD4+ T cells sorted from blood. Noted subset: CD45RA+ positively selected. This CDR3 reads CASSPEITHLKETQYF. The CDR3 coding sequence is TGTGCCAGCAGTCCGGAAATAACGCATCTAAAAGAGACCCAGTACTTC.